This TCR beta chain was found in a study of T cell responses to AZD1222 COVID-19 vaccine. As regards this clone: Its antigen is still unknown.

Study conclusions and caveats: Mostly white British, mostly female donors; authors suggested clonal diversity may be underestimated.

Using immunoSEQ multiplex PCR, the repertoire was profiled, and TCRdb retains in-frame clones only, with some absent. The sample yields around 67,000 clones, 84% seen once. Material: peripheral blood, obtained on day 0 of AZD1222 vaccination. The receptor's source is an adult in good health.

The CDR3 nucleotides are TGTGCCATCTCCCCCGGGCAGCGGGGCACAGATACGCAGTATTTT. Translating gives CAISPGQRGTDTQYF. V is TRBV10-3 and J is TRBJ2-3, with D possibly TRBD2 on 6 matching bases. The CDR3 covers 15 residues. Trimming left V 8 bases short and J 1 base short, with 16 bases between. Germline loops: CDR1 ENHRY, CDR2 SYGVKD.